The present T cell receptor (beta chain) was sequenced within a study of blood T cell repertoires in COVID-19. Study details: PBMCs, B-cell-depleted T cells, or T cells provided the cDNA or gDNA that made up the material.

Authors' analysis steps: It was from reference gene primer amplification that nucleated cell counts were estimated. Profiling relied on immunoSEQ multiplex PCR, and the TCRdb table lists in-frame clones only, not all of them. V, J and clone size derive from that table, while D and trimming were established from the DNA sequence. The repertoire has 400,000 to 550,000 clones, roughly 89% of them found once; the top ten carry over 4%. Trimming took 2 bases from V and 0 from J, leaving 19 bases between them. This CDR3 spans 18 amino acids. Per the germline V gene, CDR1 is SEHNR and CDR2 is FQNEAQ (reference sequence).

The chain links TRBV7-9 to TRBJ2-5; the D gene is possibly TRBD2 (6 bases). This clonotype was sampled from a woman aged 25 to 45 with acute or convalescent COVID-19. Sequenced sample: peripheral blood. The CDR3 DNA sequence: TGTGCCAGCAGCTTACTGGGGGGATCGTATATCGACCAAGAGACCCAGTACTTC. Amino acid sequence: CASSLLGGSYIDQETQYF.